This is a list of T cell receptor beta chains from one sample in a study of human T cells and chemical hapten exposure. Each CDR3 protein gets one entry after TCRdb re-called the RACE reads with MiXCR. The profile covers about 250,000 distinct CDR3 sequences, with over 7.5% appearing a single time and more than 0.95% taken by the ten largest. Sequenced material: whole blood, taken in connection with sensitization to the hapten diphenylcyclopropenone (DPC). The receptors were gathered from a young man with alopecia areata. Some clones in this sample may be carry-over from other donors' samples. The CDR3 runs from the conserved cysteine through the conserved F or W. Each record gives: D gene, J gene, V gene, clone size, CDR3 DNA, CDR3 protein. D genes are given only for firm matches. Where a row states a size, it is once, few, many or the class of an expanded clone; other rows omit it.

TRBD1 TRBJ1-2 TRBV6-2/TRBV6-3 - TGTGCCAGTGGACAGGGCGGCTATGGCTACACCTTC CASGQGGYGYTF
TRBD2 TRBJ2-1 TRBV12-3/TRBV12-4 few TGTGCCAGCACTAAAGCGGGGGGGCCCCACAATGAGCAGTTCTTC CASTKAGGPHNEQFF
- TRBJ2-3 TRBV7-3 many TGTGCCAGCAGCTTAGGAAGGGGGACAGATACGCAGTATTTT CASSLGRGTDTQYF
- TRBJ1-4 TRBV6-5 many TGTGCCAGCAGACCAGGACGGGCTTATGCAACTAATGAAAAACTGTTTTTT CASRPGRAYATNEKLFF
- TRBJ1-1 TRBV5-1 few TGCGCCAGCAGCTTCGTCGTGTTCGAACCTATGAACACTGAAGCTTTCTTT CASSFVVFEPMNTEAFF
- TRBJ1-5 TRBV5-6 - TGTGCCAGCAGCTGGGGAGGGAGAGATCAGCCCCAGCATTTT CASSWGGRDQPQHF
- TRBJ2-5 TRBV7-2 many TGTGCCAGCAGCTGGGTACAGGGTGTAGAGACCCAGTACTTC CASSWVQGVETQYF
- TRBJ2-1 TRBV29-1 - TGCAGCGCCTACAGACGAATATCCTACAATGAGCAGTTCTTC CSAYRRISYNEQFF
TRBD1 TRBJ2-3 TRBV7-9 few TGTGCCAGCAGCTTCTCGAGGGGGCTGTCAGATACGCAGTATTTT CASSFSRGLSDTQYF
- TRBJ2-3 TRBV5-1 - TGCGCCAGCAGCTTGGGCAACACCCCTAGCACAGATACGCAGTATTTT CASSLGNTPSTDTQYF
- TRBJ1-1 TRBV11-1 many TGTGCCAGCAGCCTAGGGCTTGGTGACACTGAAGCTTTCTTT CASSLGLGDTEAFF
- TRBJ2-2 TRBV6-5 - TGTGCCAGCAGTTACTCGTTTGACGGCGCCCGGGAGCTGTTTTTT CASSYSFDGARELFF
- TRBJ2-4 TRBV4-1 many TGCGCCAGCAGCCAAGACGGGGGGCCCAAAAACATTCAGTACTTC CASSQDGGPKNIQYF
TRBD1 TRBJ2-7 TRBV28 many TGTGCCAGCACCCCTTTTAGGGGGACTATGGGACAGGGCTACGAGCAGTACTTC CASTPFRGTMGQGYEQYF
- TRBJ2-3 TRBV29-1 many TGCAGCGCCGGGAATAGGGGCACAGATACGCAGTATTTT CSAGNRGTDTQYF
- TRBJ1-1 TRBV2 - TGTGCCAGCAGTGATAACAGGGAAACTGAAGCTTTCTTT CASSDNRETEAFF
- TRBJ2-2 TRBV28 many TGTGCCAGCAGTTTAATCCGTCCAGGTGCCGGGGAGCTGTTTTTT CASSLIRPGAGELFF
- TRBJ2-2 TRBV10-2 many TGCGCCAGCAGTGATTCAGAAAGGGCGAGCACCGGGGAGCTGTTTTTT CASSDSERASTGELFF
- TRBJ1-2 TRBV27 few TGTGCCAGCAGTTTATTACCCAGGGGCAACTATGGCTACACCTTC CASSLLPRGNYGYTF
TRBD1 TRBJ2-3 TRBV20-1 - TGCAGTGCTAGAAAAAGACAGGGGAGGACGGGCACAGATACGCAGTATTTT CSARKRQGRTGTDTQYF
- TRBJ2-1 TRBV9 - TGTGCCAGCAGCGTAGGGACAGAGCAGTTCTTC CASSVGTEQFF
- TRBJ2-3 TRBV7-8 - TGTGCCAGCAGCTCTACTCAGCCAAATACGCAGTATTTT CASSSTQPNTQYF
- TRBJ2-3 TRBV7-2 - TGTGCCAGCAGCCCAGGTGCTAGCGTGGGCACAGATACGCAGTATTTT CASSPGASVGTDTQYF
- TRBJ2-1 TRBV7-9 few TGTGCCAGCAGCCCGCGGGGCCAGTTTCGCTACAATGAGCAGTTCTTC CASSPRGQFRYNEQFF